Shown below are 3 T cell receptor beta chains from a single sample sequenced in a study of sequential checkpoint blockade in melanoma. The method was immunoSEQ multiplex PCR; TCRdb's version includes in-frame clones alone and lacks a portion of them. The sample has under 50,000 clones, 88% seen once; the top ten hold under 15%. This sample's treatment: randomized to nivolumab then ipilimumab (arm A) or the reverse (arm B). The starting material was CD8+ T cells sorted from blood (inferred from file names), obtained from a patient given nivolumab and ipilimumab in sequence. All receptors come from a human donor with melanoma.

CDR3 in DNA: TGTGCCAGCAGCTTAGGGGTTATAGGGCAGGGGTTTGCGTCTGGGGCCAACGTCCTGACTTTC. Encoded protein: CASSLGVIGQGFASGANVLTF. The rearrangement uses TRBV7-3 and TRBJ2-6, with D tentatively TRBD1 (6 bases). Trimming removed 2 bases at V and 1 base at J, with 24 bases between. This CDR3 is built from 21 residues. Per germline, CDR1 SGHTA and CDR2 FQGTGA.

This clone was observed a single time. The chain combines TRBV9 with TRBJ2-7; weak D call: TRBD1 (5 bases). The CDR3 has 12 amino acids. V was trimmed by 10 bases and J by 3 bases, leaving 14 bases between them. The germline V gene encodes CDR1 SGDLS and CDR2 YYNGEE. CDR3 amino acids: CARDREDYEQYF. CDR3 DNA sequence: TGTGCCCGCGACAGAGAAGACTACGAGCAGTACTTC.

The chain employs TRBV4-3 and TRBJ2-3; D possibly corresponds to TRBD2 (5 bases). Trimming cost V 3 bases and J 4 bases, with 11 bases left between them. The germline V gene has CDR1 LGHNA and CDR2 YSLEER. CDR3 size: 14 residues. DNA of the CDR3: TGCGCCAGCAGCCATAGGGTGCGGGCAGATACGCAGTATTTT. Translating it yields CASSHRVRADTQYF.